This TCR beta chain was sequenced in a study of PD-1 blockade in classical Hodgkin lymphoma. General observations from the study: Newly diagnosed patients reportedly had lower baseline TCR diversity than healthy donors. Baseline diversity was lower in partial responders and progressors than complete responders. Patients excluded were those beginning nivolumab under 1 year after ASCT. In CD4+ cells, TCR diversity went up significantly by C4D1, but in CD8+ cells it did not.

Assay: immunoSEQ multiplex PCR; the TCRdb copy retains only in-frame clones and omits some. The data show 20,000 to 30,000 clones, about 80% seen once. A note on this clone: Its antigen is not identified.

Time point given: cycle 4 day 1 (C4D1), after less than seven weeks of nivolumab. Autologous stem cell transplantation was followed by relapse in every patient, and brentuximab vedotin exposure varied. This specimen was peripheral blood mononuclear cells (PBMCs), taken before the fourth cycle of nivolumab. This receptor was identified in a human donor with classical Hodgkin lymphoma.

Here the CDR3 reads CASSFGTSGGQETQYF. The CDR3 nucleotides read TGCGCCAGCAGCTTCGGGACTAGCGGGGGGCAAGAGACCCAGTACTTC. This chain links TRBV5-1 with TRBJ2-5; 15 nucleotides match TRBD2. The CDR3 extends over 16 amino acids. Germline V gives CDR1 SGHRS, CDR2 YFSETQ. The J segment lost 2 bases and the V segment lost 2 bases, leaving 1 base of the junction unmatched.